The 22 T cell receptor beta chains listed next were all sequenced from one sample in a study of naive and memory T cell subsets. A UMI-containing oligonucleotide was joined by 3' ligation to the TCR cDNA template. Ligated cDNA underwent four rounds of PCR with nested alpha and beta constant region primers and SP2. TCRdb passed the 5' RACE reads through MiXCR, listing each CDR3 protein once. The repertoire includes some 60,000 distinct CDR3 sequences, around 7.3% of them detected once, and just over 9.5% sits in the top ten. The receptor source for this set is a female donor in good health.

This clonotype has a count of ten or more. This rearrangement joins TRBV6-1 to TRBJ2-7, with 7 bases lining up with TRBD1. V gave up 7 bases and J gave up 3 bases; unmatched junction bases: 6. This CDR3 region has 13 residues. Germline assignment: CDR1 MNHNS and CDR2 SASEGT. The DNA for the CDR3 is TGTGCCAGCATAACCGCAGGGGGCTACGAGCAGTACTTC. Protein sequence: CASITAGGYEQYF.

This chain uses TRBV12-3 or TRBV12-4 with TRBJ2-1, with D possibly TRBD2 on 6 matching bases. This CDR3 spans 16 amino acids. Trimming took 5 bases from V and 5 from J, leaving 19 bases between them. The CDR3 DNA reads TGTGCCAGCAGTATCCCCGGGACTCGGTACAACAATGAGCAGTTCTTC. Amino acids: CASSIPGTRYNNEQFF.

The chain recombines TRBV6-5 with TRBJ2-3; TRBD1 is a possible D gene (5 bases). The CDR3 runs to 16 residues. V was pared by 3 bases and J by 2 bases, with 15 bases between. In germline, CDR1 is MNHEY, CDR2 SVGAGI. CDR3 loop: CASSYYRQSSTDTQYF. The CDR3 coding sequence is TGTGCCAGCAGTTATTACCGACAGAGTTCCACAGATACGCAGTATTTT.

In its sample, this clonotype was seen many times. J is TRBJ2-7 and V is TRBV7-6, with D uncertain. This CDR3 has 15 residues. V was clipped by 1 base and J by 4 bases, with 14 bases between them. Germline loops: CDR1 SGHVS, CDR2 FNYEAQ. In nucleotides, the CDR3 is TGTGCCAGCAGCTTAGTTTTCTGGGAAACATACGAGCAGTACTTC. Amino acids: CASSLVFWETYEQYF.

The table lists this clonotype with many counts. V usage is TRBV7-2 and J usage is TRBJ1-3; D remains ambiguous. CDR1 is SGHTA, CDR2 FQGNSA, per germline. The CDR3 runs 14 residues. V was cut by 2 bases and J by 6 bases, with 11 bases left in between. This chain's CDR3 is CASSLLGRENTIYF. The CDR3 DNA reads as TGTGCCAGCAGCTTACTCGGCCGGGAAAACACCATATATTTT. The full variable domain, with the rest looked up from reference TRBV7-2 and TRBJ1-3, is GAGVSQSPSNKVTEKGKDVELRCDPISGHTALYWYRQSLGQGLEFLIYFQGNSAPDKSGLPSDRFSAERTGGSVSTLTIQRTQQEDSAVYLCASSLLGRENTIYFGEGSWLTVV.

Ten or more counts support this clonotype. The chain employs TRBV7-9 and TRBJ1-1; maybe TRBD1 (6 bases). The germline V gene has CDR1 SEHNR and CDR2 FQNEAQ (reference sequence). The CDR3 is 15 amino acids. The V end was cut by 7 bases, the J end by 5 bases, with 20 bases between. The CDR3 region has the DNA TGTGCCAGCACCGGGTGGGGGCAGAAGGGAACTGAAGCTTTCTTT. Translation gives CASTGWGQKGTEAFF.

The chain is built from TRBV6-2 or TRBV6-3 and TRBJ2-1; possible D gene TRBD1, 6 bases. Germline lookup yields CDR1 MNHEY and CDR2 SVGEGT. The CDR3 runs 15 residues. The V end was cut by 6 bases, the J end by 4 bases, with 16 bases between. The CDR3 protein is CASSPQGRRYNEQFF. The CDR3 nucleotides are TGTGCCAGCAGCCCTCAGGGGAGAAGATACAATGAGCAGTTCTTC.

This clonotype has a count of ten or more. V and J are TRBV20-1 and TRBJ2-7, with 10 bases that match TRBD1. Germline-derived CDR1 and CDR2 are DFQATT and SNEGSKA (reference sequence). The CDR3 totals 15 residues. J was trimmed by 2 bases and V by 6 bases; bases with no gene match: 10. Here the CDR3 reads CSARRQGAVPYEQYF. In nucleotides, the CDR3 is TGCAGTGCGAGACGACAGGGGGCGGTACCCTACGAGCAGTACTTC.

This clonotype appeared many times. The chain couples TRBV7-9 to TRBJ1-2, with unresolved D. The CDR3 has 15 residues. V was shortened by 4 bases and J by 0 bases, with 12 bases between the two germline ends. Germline assignment: CDR1 SEHNR and CDR2 FQNEAQ (reference sequence). The CDR3 region is CASSSSSGSNYGYTF. The CDR3 coding sequence is TGTGCCAGCAGCTCAAGTTCTGGGTCTAACTATGGCTACACCTTC.

Ten or more counts support this clonotype. The rearrangement uses TRBV5-5 and TRBJ1-3, with D possibly being TRBD1 (6 bases). The V gene's germline CDR1 is SGHKS and CDR2 YYEKEE (reference sequence). This CDR3 is built from 18 residues. V was clipped by 0 bases and J by 0 bases, with 16 bases between them. This chain's CDR3 is CASSLVQGPDLSGNTIYF. CDR3 nucleotide sequence: TGTGCCAGCAGCTTGGTACAGGGACCTGACCTCTCTGGAAACACCATATATTTT.

This rearrangement joins TRBV7-9 to TRBJ1-6; D gene ambiguous. Trimming removed 1 base from V and 15 bases from J, with 10 bases in between. This CDR3 is 12 amino acids long. Germline CDR1 is SEHNR and CDR2 is FQNEAQ (reference sequence). CDR3: CASSLGVRDLHF. In DNA, the CDR3 is TGTGCCAGCAGCTTAGGGGTTCGGGACCTCCACTTT.

This clonotype was counted only a few times. The V and J genes are TRBV20-1 and TRBJ1-2; a possible D gene is TRBD1 (5 bases). V lost 0 bases to trimming and J lost 5 bases, with 16 bases between them. The CDR3 is 15 amino acids. Germline-derived CDR1 and CDR2 are DFQATT and SNEGSKA (reference sequence). The CDR3 reads CSARDSRVGDYGYTF. The CDR3 bases are TGCAGTGCTAGAGACTCCAGGGTTGGGGATTATGGCTACACCTTC.

The chain recombines TRBV4-3 with TRBJ1-5, with TRBD1 matching over 10 bases. The ends lost 0 bases at V and 9 bases at J; junction bases unmatched: 8. The germline gives CDR1 LGHNA, CDR2 YSLEER. This CDR3 spans 16 amino acids. CDR3: CASSQEPGQGFWPQHF. In DNA form, the CDR3 reads TGCGCCAGCAGCCAAGAGCCGGGACAGGGGTTCTGGCCCCAGCATTTT.

As to this clonotype: A much larger clone differs by one base, so this may be a read error. The chain uses TRBV27 and TRBJ2-2; D not resolved. V was cut by 8 bases and J by 10 bases, with 20 bases left in between. Germline lookup yields CDR1 MNHEY and CDR2 SMNVEV (reference sequence). The CDR3 loop spans 14 amino acids. The CDR3 loop is CASQERHGLEELFF. In DNA form, the CDR3 reads TGTGCCAGCCAAGAGAGACATGGTCTGGAGGAGCTGTTTTTT.

This clonotype was detected many times. The rearrangement joins TRBV7-3 to TRBJ1-2, with TRBD1 identical over 7 bases. CDR3 length: 13 amino acids. The V and J ends lost 2 bases and 10 bases, in that order; junction bases with no gene match: 7. Germline CDR1 is SGHTA and CDR2 is FQGTGA. CDR3 in amino acids: CASSLSYGQDYTF. The CDR3 nucleotides read TGTGCCAGCAGCTTATCCTACGGACAGGACTACACCTTC. Full variable domain (remainder filled in from reference TRBV7-3 and TRBJ1-2): GAGVSQTPSNKVTEKGKYVELRCDPISGHTALYWYRQSLGQGPEFLIYFQGTGAADDSGLPNDRFFAVRPEGSVSTLKIQRTERGDSAVYLCASSLSYGQDYTFGSGTRLTVV.

The chain has TRBV20-1 and TRBJ2-2, with D possibly TRBD2 on 6 matching bases. The CDR3 is 15 amino acids. Per germline, CDR1 DFQATT and CDR2 SNEGSKA (reference sequence). The V and J ends lost 1 base and 4 bases respectively, with 13 bases between them. The chain's CDR3 is CSARAGTFLTGELFF. In DNA form, the CDR3 reads TGCAGTGCTAGAGCCGGGACTTTCCTCACCGGGGAGCTGTTTTTT.

This clonotype occurred many times. This sequence joins TRBV28 and TRBJ1-5; 8 bases line up with TRBD1. CDR1 and CDR2 (germline): MDHEN, SYDVKM. After removal of 6 bases from V and 7 bases from J, the junction contained 11 bases not matched to a gene. The CDR3 spans 15 residues. This CDR3 is CASSPGQGRRQPQHF. CDR3 DNA sequence: TGTGCCAGCAGCCCTGGACAGGGAAGGCGCCAGCCCCAGCATTTT.

The J gene is TRBJ1-1, the V gene TRBV7-9; D possibly corresponds to TRBD1 (6 bases). Deletions cut 7 bases from V and 1 base from J, with 16 bases between. This CDR3 contains 15 residues. CDR1 and CDR2 (germline): SEHNR, FQNEAQ (reference sequence). CDR3 sequence (DNA): TGTGCCAGCACCAAAGGTGGGACAACGAACACTGAAGCTTTCTTT. Its protein is CASTKGGTTNTEAFF.

The chain combines TRBV7-2 with TRBJ2-7; 10 bases align to TRBD2. This CDR3 comprises 19 residues. Germline V CDR1 and CDR2: SGHTA, FQGNSA. Trimming removed 2 bases from V and 1 base from J; junction bases left unmatched: 14. Written as DNA, the CDR3 is TGTGCCAGCAGCTTAAAGTTTTCTCTAGCGGGGGTTTATTCCTACGAGCAGTACTTC. Translating gives CASSLKFSLAGVYSYEQYF.

This clonotype was picked up many times. The gene calls are TRBV12-3 or TRBV12-4 and TRBJ1-2; 10 bases match TRBD1. V gave up 0 bases and J gave up 8 bases; unmatched junction bases: 9. There are 16 residues in the CDR3. CDR3 sequence reads: CASSLASGTGVRGYTF. CDR3 sequence (DNA): TGTGCCAGCAGTTTAGCGTCCGGGACAGGGGTTAGGGGCTACACCTTC.

This clonotype showed up many times. The chain combines TRBV6-2 or TRBV6-3 with TRBJ1-2; TRBD1 agrees at 8 bases. Germline trimming cut 6 bases from V and 2 bases from J; bases unmatched to any gene: 5. CDR1 is MNHEY and CDR2 is SVGEGT in the germline V gene. The CDR3 contains 14 residues. The chain's CDR3 is CASSRQGRNYGYTF. CDR3 bases: TGTGCCAGCAGCCGACAGGGGAGAAACTATGGCTACACCTTC.

This clonotype was recorded many times. This chain connects TRBV29-1 to TRBJ1-2, with a possible D match to TRBD1 (5 bases). The CDR3 is 13 residues long. Germline V gives CDR1 SQVTM, CDR2 ANQGSEA. Trimming took 3 bases from V and 4 from J, leaving 12 bases between them. CDR3 region: CSVENQGGYGYTF. The DNA for the CDR3 is TGCAGCGTTGAGAACCAGGGTGGCTATGGCTACACCTTC.